This TCR beta chain was captured by sequencing in a study of blood T cell repertoires in COVID-19. The overall study: In each case, the material was cDNA or gDNA derived from T cells, B-cell-depleted T cells, or PBMCs.

Those enrolled in Seattle joined during active infection and were followed longitudinally afterward. Measured with immunoSEQ multiplex PCR; TCRdb has only the in-frame clones, and not every one. The table records around 200,000 clones, 80% to 85% of them present only once. CDR3 length: 14 residues. Germline V gene sequence: CDR1 PRHDT, CDR2 FYEKMQ (reference sequence). The ends lost 4 bases at V and 4 bases at J; junction bases unmatched: 4. The TCR sequence derives from an older woman with COVID-19, enrolled during active disease. V usage is TRBV13 and J usage is TRBJ2-1; 7 nucleotides agree with TRBD1. The specimen was peripheral blood. CDR3 sequence: CASSSLDRYNEQFF. The CDR3 DNA is TGTGCCAGCAGCTCCCTGGACAGGTACAATGAGCAGTTCTTC.